These 14 T cell receptor beta chains share one sample of origin, sequenced in a study of molecular identifiers for immune sequencing clone quantification (dated by TCRdb to about 2018). Library preparation used PCR. TCRdb lists the instrument as NextSeq 500. Using fastp trimming at Q25 and MiXCR clonotype assembly, TCRdb reanalyzed the public sequencing data and kept in-frame beta chains. Every distinct CDR3 protein forms one entry, paired with its most common genes and DNA. This sample is represented by around 480,000 distinct CDR3 sequences; around 23% of them were singletons. Of the sample, just over 0.75% is held by the ten largest clones. Sequenced material: naive CD8+ T cells from blood, with Jurkat cell RNA spiked in. Sample cell subset or site, as interpreted from the label and publication: FACS-sorted CD8+CD4-CCR7+CD45RA+ naive T cells. Receptors originate from a human donor in good health. Some libraries in this study had Jurkat cell RNA spiked in.

Comments on this clonotype: This is likely a read error, given that the CDR3 carries no conserved phenylalanine or tryptophan at its end. This sequence joins TRBV2 and TRBJ1-1; 10 nucleotides align to TRBD1. The germline CDR1 and CDR2 sequences are SNHLY and FYNNEI. There are 14 residues in the CDR3. J was trimmed by 6 bases and V by 6 bases; bases with no gene match: 7. CDR3 nucleotide sequence: TGTGCCAGCAGGGACAGGGGGGCTGGGGCTGAAGCTTTCTCT. It encodes CASRDRGAGAEAFS.

At least ten counts were recorded for this clonotype. The V gene is TRBV20-1, the J gene TRBJ2-7; D may be TRBD1 or TRBD2 (6 bases each). The germline V gene encodes CDR1 DFQATT and CDR2 SNEGSKA (reference sequence). V was shortened by 4 bases and J by 0 bases, with 13 bases between the two germline ends. The CDR3 spans 14 residues. This CDR3 is CSATRDTSSYEQYF. The CDR3 nucleotides are TGCAGTGCTACGCGGGACACCAGCTCCTACGAGCAGTACTTC.

In this sample, this clonotype turned up a few times. The J gene is TRBJ2-1, the V gene TRBV28, with D tentatively TRBD1 (5 bases). Trimming took 7 bases from V and 4 from J, leaving 11 bases between them. This CDR3 contains 13 residues. The germline V gene has CDR1 MDHEN and CDR2 SYDVKM. DNA for the CDR3: TGTGCCAGCATAGGCAGGGTGTACAATGAGCAGTTCTTC. It codes for CASIGRVYNEQFF.

This clonotype was found many times. CDR3 residues: CASSAPRTGEIMNTEAFF. The CDR3, as DNA: TGTGCCAGCAGCGCGCCGAGAACAGGGGAAATCATGAACACTGAAGCTTTCTTT. V usage is TRBV9 and J usage is TRBJ1-1; 7 bases match TRBD1. The ends lost 3 bases at V and 0 bases at J; junction bases unmatched: 14. CDR1 is SGDLS and CDR2 is YYNGEE in the germline V gene. CDR3 size: 18 residues.

This chain links TRBV6-2 or TRBV6-3 with TRBJ2-7; unclear D gene. V lost 4 bases to trimming and J lost 7 bases, with 14 bases between them. This CDR3 comprises 13 residues. Germline assignment: CDR1 MNHEY and CDR2 SVGEGT. The CDR3 DNA reads TGTGCCAGCAGTTCCAGGACGGCTTGGGAGCAGTACTTC. Encoded protein: CASSSRTAWEQYF.

On this clonotype itself: This clone may be a read error of a much larger clone one base away. The rearrangement joins TRBV20-1 to TRBJ2-3; D gene ambiguous. The CDR3 runs 15 residues. In germline, CDR1 is DFQATT, CDR2 SNEGSKA (reference sequence). CDR3 DNA: TGCAGTGATAGAGATCTTCGCGGAAGCACAGATACGCAGTATTTT. Translation gives CSDRDLRGSTDTQYF.

This clonotype showed up many times. The rearrangement uses TRBV20-1 and TRBJ2-7; either TRBD1 or TRBD2 may fit D (5 bases each). V gave up 2 bases and J gave up 3 bases, with 17 bases separating them. The germline CDR1 and CDR2 sequences are DFQATT and SNEGSKA (reference sequence). The CDR3 extends over 15 amino acids. CDR3 coding DNA: TGCAGTGCTAGATCCGGGACCAGGTCGGACTACGAGCAGTACTTC. Residues: CSARSGTRSDYEQYF.

With regard to this clonotype: A clone one base away is much larger, so this may be a read error. The V call is TRBV6-5, the J call TRBJ1-1; no definite D call. The germline gives CDR1 MNHEY, CDR2 SVGAGI. Trimming removed 2 bases from V and 7 bases from J, with 11 bases in between. The length of the CDR3 is 13 residues. Here the CDR3 reads CASSYGLLGEAFF. The CDR3 DNA sequence: TGTGCCAGCAGTTACGGATTACTGGGTGAAGCTTTCTTT.

In this sample, this clonotype turned up many times. J is TRBJ2-5 and V is TRBV5-1; D is uncertain. V lost 1 base and J lost 0, with 7 bases in between. Germline CDR1 and CDR2: SGHRS and YFSETQ. This CDR3 contains 14 residues. CDR3 protein: CASSLSRHQETQYF. The CDR3, as DNA: TGCGCCAGCAGCTTGAGCAGGCACCAAGAGACCCAGTACTTC.

In this sample, this clonotype turned up many times. The V and J genes are TRBV5-1 and TRBJ2-5; 7 bases agree with TRBD1. CDR3 size: 13 residues. With V trimmed by 1 base and J by 9 bases, 6 bases remained unmatched. Germline V gene data show CDR1 as SGHRS and CDR2 as YFSETQ. The chain's CDR3 is CASSLWQGEPQYF. The CDR3 coding sequence is TGCGCCAGCAGCTTGTGGCAGGGGGAACCCCAGTACTTC. The full variable domain, rest sourced from reference TRBV5-1 and TRBJ2-5, is KAGVTQTPRYLIKTRGQQVTLSCSPISGHRSVSWYQQTPGQGLQFLFEYFSETQRNKGNFPGRFSGRQFSNSRSEMNVSTLELGDSALYLCASSLWQGEPQYFGPGTRLLVL.

In its sample, this clonotype was seen many times. This sequence joins TRBV4-3 and TRBJ1-1, with D perhaps TRBD1 (6 bases). The length of the CDR3 is 15 residues. The V and J ends lost 0 bases and 5 bases respectively, with 13 bases between them. Germline CDR1 LGHNA, CDR2 YSLEER. CDR3 loop: CASSQDRAGVTEAFF. CDR3 coding DNA: TGCGCCAGCAGCCAAGATAGGGCAGGGGTAACTGAAGCTTTCTTT.

This clonotype showed up just a few times. The V gene is TRBV4-1, the J gene TRBJ2-1; the match to TRBD2 covers 12 bases. The CDR3 covers 16 residues. Germline assignment: CDR1 MGHRA and CDR2 YSYEKL. V lost 1 base and J lost 5; bases outside the gene matches: 3. Here the CDR3 reads CASSQGTSGAHNEQFF. As DNA, the CDR3 is TGCGCCAGCAGCCAAGGGACTAGCGGGGCCCACAATGAGCAGTTCTTC.

Details on this clonotype: With a much larger clone just one base away, this may be a read error. The CDR3: CASRHRDGSTDTQYF. The CDR3 nucleotides are TGTGCCAGCAGGCACCGGGACGGGAGCACAGATACGCAGTATTTT. This chain uses TRBV6-5 with TRBJ2-3, with D tentatively TRBD1 or TRBD2 (5 bases each). The CDR3 extends over 15 amino acids. Per germline, CDR1 MNHEY and CDR2 SVGAGI. Trimming cost V 6 bases and J 0 bases, with 13 bases left between them.

This chain links TRBV29-1 with TRBJ1-1; D unresolved. The germline V and J ends were trimmed by 4 bases and 2 bases, with 5 bases remaining between them. Germline V gene data show CDR1 as SQVTM and CDR2 as ANQGSEA. The CDR3 has 11 amino acids. The CDR3 bases are TGCAGCGTTGTGAGTAACACTGAAGCTTTCTTT. Amino acid sequence: CSVVSNTEAFF.